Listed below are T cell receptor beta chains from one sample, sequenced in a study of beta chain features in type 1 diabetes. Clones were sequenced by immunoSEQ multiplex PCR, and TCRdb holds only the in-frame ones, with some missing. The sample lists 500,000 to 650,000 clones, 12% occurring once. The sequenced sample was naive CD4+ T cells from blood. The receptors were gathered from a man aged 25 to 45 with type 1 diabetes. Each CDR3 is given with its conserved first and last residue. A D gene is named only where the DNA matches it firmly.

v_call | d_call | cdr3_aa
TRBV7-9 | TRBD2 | CASSLLGTSGFQETQYF
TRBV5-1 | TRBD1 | CASSRTGMAYEQYF
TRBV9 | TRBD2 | CASSVALAGYSTDTQYF
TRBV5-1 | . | CASSLAGLGNEQFF
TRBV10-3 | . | CAISDVAGAYYGYTF
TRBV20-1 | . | CSATGNNEQFF
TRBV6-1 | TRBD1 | CASRGTGLSYEQYF
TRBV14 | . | CASSQGRDTDTQYF
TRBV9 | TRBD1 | CASSAPDRGFYTEAFF
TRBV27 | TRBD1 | CASTPQGAPDSPLHF
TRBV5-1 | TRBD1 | CASSFTGAPGQPQHF
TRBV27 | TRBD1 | CASRTGTGVRTGELFF
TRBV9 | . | CASSVVPGDHGNTIYF
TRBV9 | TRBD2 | CASSAGSGGLRKENNEQFF
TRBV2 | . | CASTRNGANVLTF
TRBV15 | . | CATSRSGTEETQYF
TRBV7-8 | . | CASSPGLGNSPLHF
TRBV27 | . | CASSFYSGATLYEQYF
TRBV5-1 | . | CASSAETYNEQFF
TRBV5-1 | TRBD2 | CASRLAGGEETQYF
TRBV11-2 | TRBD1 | CASSLVGQGYEQYF
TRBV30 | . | CAWMRGGGNTIYF
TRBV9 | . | CASSVDEGNSYEQYF
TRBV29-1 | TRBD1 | CSTGTGTYNEQFF
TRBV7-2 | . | CASGAANQPQHF
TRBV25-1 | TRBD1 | CASSAPGTAYGYTF
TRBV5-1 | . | CASSLALLGTDTQYF
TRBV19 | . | CASSIITSPESQYF
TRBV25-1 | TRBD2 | CASTTPLGTSGGQETQYF
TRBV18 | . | CASSPPQSYNEQFF
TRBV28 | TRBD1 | CASSHIRQGIGTDTQYF
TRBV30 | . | CAWERSYEQYF
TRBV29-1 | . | CSVGEIQETQYF
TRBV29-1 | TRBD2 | CSVGGHNDHNEQFF
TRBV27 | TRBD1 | CASSSTTGPTYEQYF
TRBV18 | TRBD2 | CASSPPALAGEETQYF
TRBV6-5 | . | CASSYGARGASDTQYF
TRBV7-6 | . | CASSLALGYNEQFF
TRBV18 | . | CASSPDRTQNIQYF
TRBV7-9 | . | CASSSEGEQFF